The rows below give T cell receptor beta chains drawn from one sample of a study of CD4 T cells in relation to SARS-CoV-2 and coronaviruses. Their specific antigens are unknown. The table came from immunoSEQ multiplex PCR; TCRdb's copy has only in-frame clones and leaves some out. The sample gives some 27,000 clones, 74% of which show up once; roughly 25% is in the top ten. Specimen: CD4+ T cells from PBMCs, cultured in vitro. The receptors come from a human donor in good health. Both conserved end residues are part of each CDR3.

TRBV6-5	TRBJ1-1	CASTPGQGHNTEAFF
TRBV6-2/TRBV6-3	TRBJ1-5	CASSPGGDNQPQHF
TRBV6-4	TRBJ2-2	CASRLDRYTGELFF
TRBV19	TRBJ2-5	CASSMGQGVWETQYF
TRBV5-1	TRBJ2-7	CASSFGGTVDEQYF
TRBV4-1	TRBJ2-3	CASSQVQGEWTDTQYF
TRBV6-5	TRBJ2-1	CASRNRGEQFF
TRBV7-2	TRBJ2-3	CASSPAGTRGGTDTQYF
TRBV14	TRBJ2-5	CASSLTQYF
TRBV5-1	TRBJ1-6	CASSQQGRDNSPLHF
TRBV7-2	TRBJ1-5	CASSSDNSNQPQHF
TRBV7-6	TRBJ2-6	CASTLRSGSGANVLTF
TRBV11-3	TRBJ2-2	CASSLVRTGELFF
TRBV7-2	TRBJ1-1	CASSLLMNTEAFF
TRBV11-2	TRBJ2-3	CASSLTTDTQYF
TRBV11-3	TRBJ2-1	CASSGQGAGEQFF
TRBV7-3	TRBJ2-1	CASSPDSGSGGEQFF
TRBV6-5	TRBJ1-1	CASSWEVMVNTEAFF
TRBV4-3	TRBJ2-7	CASSQQYRGYYEQYF
TRBV11-2	TRBJ1-2	CASSSRSSLGYGYTF
TRBV4-3	TRBJ2-5	CASSKDAGTGGQETQYF
TRBV9	TRBJ1-1	CASSVGLEGTEAFF
TRBV19	TRBJ2-5	CASSMRGLYQETQYF
TRBV6-5	TRBJ1-6	CASRLRTVVSPLHF
TRBV11-2	TRBJ1-2	CASSLGTYGYTF
TRBV3-1/TRBV3-2	TRBJ2-3	CASSHPRSGTSGLDTQYF
TRBV5-1	TRBJ2-5	CASSSGLAGPGETQYF
TRBV6-2/TRBV6-3	TRBJ2-2	CASSYLGGTGELFF
TRBV6-1	TRBJ1-5	CASSELGGNQPQHF
TRBV11-2	TRBJ2-1	CASSPTGNEQFF
TRBV6-2/TRBV6-3	TRBJ2-1	CASSYSIGLEQFF
TRBV2	TRBJ1-5	CASRDRGNQPQHF
TRBV28	TRBJ2-3	CASSLSIAGTGDTQYF
TRBV7-9	TRBJ2-6	CASSLRGTGGANVLTF
TRBV7-2	TRBJ2-7	CASRQTGGQTHEQYF
TRBV11-2	TRBJ1-4	CASSPPVTNEKLFF
TRBV4-2	TRBJ2-1	CASSVPPLYNEQFF